The clone carrying this TCR beta chain has at least ten counts. Its matching antigen is unknown. The CDR3 is made up of 14 amino acids. V shed 6 bases and J 0 bases; nucleotides not matched to a gene: 1. Unique molecular identifiers were incorporated during preparation of the TCRbeta library. Via MiXCR, TCRdb re-called the PCR reads, giving one row per CDR3 protein. This table has about 300,000 distinct CDR3 sequences, over 9% appearing once. These data originate in a study of T-cell reconstitution after alpha-beta-depleted transplantation in children. The study's findings and limits: Expanded graft clones, several hundred of them, were reportedly the source of alpha-beta T cells about two months after transplant. T cells produced anew were the main source of T-cell counts and diversity one year after transplant. Recipient T cells and thymic progenitors that survived gave rise to the high TCRbeta diversity observed at day 60 in some patients.

The rearrangement uses TRBV12-3 or TRBV12-4 and TRBJ2-7, with 11 bases that match TRBD2. The sequenced sample was PBMCs, obtained before TCRalphabeta/CD19-depleted stem cell transplant. The TCR sequence derives from a boy under two years old with acute myeloid leukemia, due to receive a stem cell transplant. The CDR3 coding sequence is TGTGCCAGCAGCACTAGCGGGAGCTCCTACGAGCAGTACTTC. Its protein is CASSTSGSSYEQYF.